These T cell receptor beta chains were read from a single sample in a study of response to subunit inactivated influenza vaccine. Using its own MiXCR run on the RT-PCR reads, TCRdb lists one record per CDR3 protein. The sample gives fewer than 700,000 distinct CDR3 sequences, 10% to 15% of which show up once; approximately 14% is in the top ten. The sequencing here drew on PBMCs from blood, taken more than 35 days after vaccination. These receptors came from a man in his forties or fifties who received an inactivated influenza vaccine. The CDR3 runs from the conserved cysteine through the conserved F or W. A D gene is named only where the DNA matches it firmly. Part of the rows lack a size; the others show once, few, many or a class for expanded clones.

V gene: TRBV12-3/TRBV12-4
J gene: TRBJ2-7
clone size: few
D gene: -
CDR3 protein: CASSYWTPGSYEQYF
CDR3 DNA: TGTGCCAGCAGTTATTGGACTCCTGGGAGCTACGAGCAGTACTTC

V gene: TRBV7-2
J gene: TRBJ1-1
clone size: many
D gene: TRBD1
CDR3 protein: CASSLAGQMNTEAFF
CDR3 DNA: TGTGCCAGCAGCTTAGCGGGACAGATGAACACTGAAGCTTTCTTT

V gene: TRBV28
J gene: TRBJ2-7
clone size: -
D gene: -
CDR3 protein: CASSLQGFYEQYF
CDR3 DNA: TGTGCCAGCAGTTTACAGGGGTTCTACGAGCAGTACTTC

V gene: TRBV20-1
J gene: TRBJ1-1
clone size: many
D gene: -
CDR3 protein: CSARRAGYTEAFF
CDR3 DNA: TGCAGTGCTCGTAGAGCGGGGTACACTGAAGCTTTCTTT

V gene: TRBV19
J gene: TRBJ2-1
clone size: many
D gene: -
CDR3 protein: CASRAGLYNEQFF
CDR3 DNA: TGTGCCAGTAGGGCGGGCCTCTACAATGAGCAGTTCTTC

V gene: TRBV12-3/TRBV12-4
J gene: TRBJ2-5
clone size: many
D gene: -
CDR3 protein: CASSFTQRETQYF
CDR3 DNA: TGTGCCAGCAGTTTTACCCAAAGGGAGACCCAGTACTTC

V gene: TRBV12-3/TRBV12-4
J gene: TRBJ2-7
clone size: few
D gene: -
CDR3 protein: CATRSRDSGEQYF
CDR3 DNA: TGTGCCACCCGTTCGAGGGACTCAGGCGAGCAGTACTTC

V gene: TRBV2
J gene: TRBJ2-3
clone size: few
D gene: -
CDR3 protein: CASRRASYTQYF
CDR3 DNA: TGTGCCAGCAGGCGGGCCTCCTATACGCAGTATTTT

V gene: TRBV20-1
J gene: TRBJ2-7
clone size: many
D gene: -
CDR3 protein: CSASGRSAPLEQYF
CDR3 DNA: TGCAGTGCTAGTGGACGGTCCGCCCCCCTCGAGCAGTACTTC

V gene: TRBV5-1
J gene: TRBJ1-4
clone size: -
D gene: TRBD1
CDR3 protein: CASSSKQGARNEKLFF
CDR3 DNA: TGCGCCAGCAGCTCGAAGCAGGGGGCAAGAAATGAAAAACTGTTTTTT

V gene: TRBV20-1
J gene: TRBJ1-2
clone size: -
D gene: -
CDR3 protein: CSAREGVRYGYTF
CDR3 DNA: TGCAGTGCTAGAGAGGGGGTCCGCTATGGCTACACCTTC

V gene: TRBV12-3/TRBV12-4
J gene: TRBJ1-1
clone size: many
D gene: -
CDR3 protein: CASSLLLNTEAFF
CDR3 DNA: TGTGCCAGCAGTTTACTGTTGAACACTGAAGCTTTCTTT

V gene: TRBV5-6
J gene: TRBJ2-5
clone size: few
D gene: -
CDR3 protein: CASSFEGSWVTQYF
CDR3 DNA: TGTGCCAGCAGCTTTGAGGGGAGTTGGGTGACCCAGTACTTC

V gene: TRBV5-1
J gene: TRBJ2-7
clone size: many
D gene: -
CDR3 protein: CASSLAYGYEQYF
CDR3 DNA: TGCGCCAGCAGCTTGGCCTACGGGTACGAGCAGTACTTC

V gene: TRBV3-1
J gene: TRBJ2-1
clone size: -
D gene: TRBD2
CDR3 protein: CASSQRTSGVNGQFF
CDR3 DNA: TGTGCCAGCAGCCAGAGGACTAGCGGGGTGAACGGGCAGTTCTTC

V gene: TRBV7-6
J gene: TRBJ1-5
clone size: few
D gene: -
CDR3 protein: CASSSNRAGQPQHF
CDR3 DNA: TGTGCCAGCAGCTCGAACAGGGCGGGGCAGCCCCAGCATTTT

V gene: TRBV13
J gene: TRBJ2-7
clone size: -
D gene: TRBD1
CDR3 protein: CASSSFGTAYEQYF
CDR3 DNA: TGTGCCAGCAGCTCTTTTGGGACAGCCTACGAGCAGTACTTC

V gene: TRBV15
J gene: TRBJ2-2
clone size: few
D gene: -
CDR3 protein: CATRKTGTANTGELFF
CDR3 DNA: TGTGCCACCAGAAAAACCGGGACGGCGAACACCGGGGAGCTGTTTTTT

V gene: TRBV18
J gene: TRBJ2-1
clone size: many
D gene: TRBD2
CDR3 protein: CASSPLAGEYNEQFF
CDR3 DNA: TGTGCCAGCTCACCACTAGCGGGGGAATACAATGAGCAGTTCTTC

V gene: TRBV20-1
J gene: TRBJ2-3
clone size: many
D gene: -
CDR3 protein: CSASDRSVEQYTQYF
CDR3 DNA: TGCAGTGCTAGTGATCGGTCAGTGGAACAGTATACGCAGTATTTT

V gene: TRBV20-1
J gene: TRBJ2-7
clone size: -
D gene: TRBD2
CDR3 protein: CSARSPSTSGDYEQYF
CDR3 DNA: TGCAGTGCTAGATCACCTTCGACTAGCGGAGATTACGAGCAGTACTTC

V gene: TRBV7-2
J gene: TRBJ2-7
clone size: few
D gene: TRBD1
CDR3 protein: CASRDRDRLSYEQYF
CDR3 DNA: TGTGCCAGCAGGGACCGGGACAGACTCTCCTACGAGCAGTACTTC

V gene: TRBV20-1
J gene: TRBJ2-1
clone size: few
D gene: TRBD2
CDR3 protein: CSAVGLAGGYNEQFF
CDR3 DNA: TGCAGTGCGGTCGGACTAGCGGGAGGGTACAATGAGCAGTTCTTC

V gene: TRBV6-4
J gene: TRBJ1-1
clone size: few
D gene: -
CDR3 protein: CASWPSGGKTEAFF
CDR3 DNA: TGTGCCAGCTGGCCTTCGGGGGGAAAAACTGAAGCTTTCTTT

V gene: TRBV5-5
J gene: TRBJ2-2
clone size: few
D gene: -
CDR3 protein: CASSLDTKTGELFF
CDR3 DNA: TGTGCCAGCAGCTTAGATACAAAAACCGGGGAGCTGTTTTTT

V gene: TRBV2
J gene: TRBJ2-4
clone size: few
D gene: -
CDR3 protein: CASSVGQKNIQYF
CDR3 DNA: TGTGCCAGCAGTGTTGGGCAGAAAAACATTCAGTACTTC

V gene: TRBV20-1
J gene: TRBJ2-3
clone size: few
D gene: TRBD2
CDR3 protein: CSARVAGGPTDTQYF
CDR3 DNA: TGCAGTGCTAGAGTTGCGGGAGGGCCCACAGATACGCAGTATTTT

V gene: TRBV7-8
J gene: TRBJ2-7
clone size: -
D gene: TRBD1
CDR3 protein: CASSLAGGADYEQYF
CDR3 DNA: TGTGCCAGCAGCTTAGCAGGGGGCGCCGACTACGAGCAGTACTTC

V gene: TRBV18
J gene: TRBJ2-1
clone size: few
D gene: TRBD2
CDR3 protein: CASSPPSSGQNNEQFF
CDR3 DNA: TGTGCCAGCTCACCACCCTCTAGCGGGCAAAACAATGAGCAGTTCTTC

V gene: TRBV9
J gene: TRBJ2-3
clone size: -
D gene: -
CDR3 protein: CASSVGTGTDTQYF
CDR3 DNA: TGTGCCAGCAGCGTAGGGACAGGCACAGATACGCAGTATTTT

V gene: TRBV27
J gene: TRBJ2-1
clone size: few
D gene: -
CDR3 protein: CASTERVSSYNEQFF
CDR3 DNA: TGTGCCAGCACCGAGCGGGTTAGCTCCTACAATGAGCAGTTCTTC

V gene: TRBV20-1
J gene: TRBJ2-2
clone size: many
D gene: -
CDR3 protein: CSARGLAGTGELFF
CDR3 DNA: TGCAGTGCTAGGGGGCTTGCTGGCACCGGGGAGCTGTTTTTT

V gene: TRBV6-5
J gene: TRBJ1-2
clone size: -
D gene: TRBD1
CDR3 protein: CASRYRDRGRLDYGYTF
CDR3 DNA: TGTGCCAGCAGATACCGGGACAGGGGGCGCCTCGACTATGGCTACACCTTC